Listed below are T cell receptor beta chains from one sample, sequenced in a study of CD8 T cells in ankylosing spondylitis. TCRdb re-derived calls from the 5' RACE reads in MiXCR, one entry per CDR3 protein. Here the sample spans about 450,000 distinct CDR3 sequences, about 25% being singletons. The material sequenced was blood, either unsorted or a sorted T cell fraction (not recorded which). The receptors shown here come from a male donor with ankylosing spondylitis. Both conserved end residues are part of each CDR3. Each record gives: J gene, V gene, clone size, D gene, CDR3 DNA, CDR3 protein. The D gene is left open where the match is weak. Only some rows state a clone size, as once, few, many or a class for expanded clones.

>TRBJ2-1|TRBV7-2|few|TRBD2
TGTGCCAGCAGCTTAGCGGGTGGGGGGGGTGAGCAGTTCTTC
CASSLAGGGGEQFF
>TRBJ2-2|TRBV11-3|few|TRBD1
TGTGCCAGCAGCGTCAACAGGGGAATCGGGGAGCTGTTTTTT
CASSVNRGIGELFF
>TRBJ2-4|TRBV20-1|.|.
TGCAGTGCTAGGAAAAACAGGGCTTCAAACATTCAGTACTTC
CSARKNRASNIQYF
>TRBJ2-6|TRBV10-3|.|.
TGTGCCATCAGTGATGGGGTTACTGGGGCCAACGTCCTGACTTTC
CAISDGVTGANVLTF
>TRBJ1-1|TRBV20-1|few|.
TGCAGTGCTGACACAGGGTGGCTGGGGAACACTGAAGCTTTCTTT
CSADTGWLGNTEAFF
>TRBJ2-2|TRBV7-2|few|.
TGTGCCAGCAGCTTAGCACGGGACGGGGAGCTGTTTTTT
CASSLARDGELFF
>TRBJ2-1|TRBV6-6|many|TRBD1
TGTGCCAGCAGTGACAGGGGGAACAATGAGCAGTTCTTC
CASSDRGNNEQFF
>TRBJ1-1|TRBV7-2|.|.
TGTGCCAGCAGCTTATCGCGACCGGCTTTCAACACTGAAGCTTTCTTT
CASSLSRPAFNTEAFF
>TRBJ2-3|TRBV5-1|few|.
TGCGCCAGCAGCTTGGGGACAGGAGGGAGTGATACGCAGTATTTT
CASSLGTGGSDTQYF
>TRBJ1-2|TRBV5-1|few|.
TGCGCCAGCAGCTTGGTGGTGGGGGCCGGCTATGGCTACACCTTC
CASSLVVGAGYGYTF
>TRBJ1-1|TRBV20-1|many|.
TGCAGTGCTAGTAGAGGGGGAACTGAAGCTTTCTTT
CSASRGGTEAFF
>TRBJ2-3|TRBV5-1|few|.
TGCGCCAGCAGCTTGGCACTTCTTCCAGATACGCAGTATTTT
CASSLALLPDTQYF
>TRBJ2-2|TRBV5-1|few|TRBD1
TGCGCCAGCAGCTTGGCGTCAGGGGGAAGGACCGGGGAGCTGTTTTTT
CASSLASGGRTGELFF
>TRBJ1-2|TRBV7-9|few|.
TGTGCCAGCGCACGGGGCGGGGTTAACTATGGCTACACCTTC
CASARGGVNYGYTF
>TRBJ1-3|TRBV2|once|.
TGTGCCAGCACGACAGGTCCTGGAAACACCATATATTTT
CASTTGPGNTIYF
>TRBJ2-1|TRBV6-1|.|.
TGTGCCAGCAGGGTAAATAATGAGCAGTTCTTC
CASRVNNEQFF
>TRBJ1-2|TRBV20-1|.|.
TGCAGTGCTGGGGCGGGTGGCTACACCTTC
CSAGAGGYTF
>TRBJ1-5|TRBV24-1|.|TRBD1
TGTGCCACCAGTGATTCCCCGGGACAGGGGGCCGGGAGGAATCAGCCCCAGCATTTT
CATSDSPGQGAGRNQPQHF
>TRBJ2-1|TRBV24-1|.|.
TGTGCCACCAGTGATTCCGGTTTCGAGCAGTTCTTC
CATSDSGFEQFF
>TRBJ2-3|TRBV3-1|few|.
TGTGCCAGCAGCCAAGCGACATTTTCTGGAGATACGCAGTATTTT
CASSQATFSGDTQYF
>TRBJ2-5|TRBV20-1|.|TRBD2
TGCAGTGCTAGGTCGGGACTAGCCTCCCAAGAGACCCAGTACTTC
CSARSGLASQETQYF
>TRBJ1-1|TRBV11-2|few|TRBD1
TGTGCCAGCAGCTTAGAACAGGGGGCTAGAAACACTGAAGCTTTCTTT
CASSLEQGARNTEAFF
>TRBJ2-1|TRBV29-1|.|TRBD2
TGCAGCGTTGGAGGGGCGGGAGATGATAATGAGCAGTTCTTC
CSVGGAGDDNEQFF
>TRBJ1-4|TRBV5-1|.|.
TGCGCCAGCAGCTTGGTGAGCGGGGGGGAGGATGAAAAACTGTTTTTT
CASSLVSGGEDEKLFF
>TRBJ1-1|TRBV5-1|.|.
TGCGCCAGCAGCTTGACAGGGACGACTGAAGCTTTCTTT
CASSLTGTTEAFF
>TRBJ1-1|TRBV11-3|.|.
TGTGCCAGCAGCTCCCGCAGGTCGAGGAACACTGAAGCTTTCTTT
CASSSRRSRNTEAFF
>TRBJ2-1|TRBV29-1|.|TRBD2
TGCAGCGCTGATTACGGGACTAGCGGGAGGGAGCAGTTCTTC
CSADYGTSGREQFF
>TRBJ1-5|TRBV6-5|.|TRBD1
TGTGCCAGCAGTTACGACAGGGAAAGCAATCAGCCCCAGCATTTT
CASSYDRESNQPQHF
>TRBJ2-7|TRBV12-3/TRBV12-4|few|.
TGTGCCAGCAGTAGACTTACTTACTCGCACGAGCAGTACTTC
CASSRLTYSHEQYF
>TRBJ1-1|TRBV28|many|.
TGTGCCAGCAGCAGCGGGACCCCCGTTGGAGCTTTCTTT
CASSSGTPVGAFF
>TRBJ1-1|TRBV11-2|many|.
TGTGCCAGCAGCTTAGGCCTTGGGGCTGAAGCTTTCTTT
CASSLGLGAEAFF
>TRBJ2-7|TRBV20-1|.|.
TGCAGTGCTAGAGATCTAGGGAGGGGGCGTTACGAGCAGTACTTC
CSARDLGRGRYEQYF
>TRBJ2-3|TRBV4-2|.|.
TGTGCCAGCAGCCAAGATTGGGGGACAGATACGCAGTATTTT
CASSQDWGTDTQYF
>TRBJ1-2|TRBV20-1|.|TRBD1
TGCAGTGCTAGTCTGGACAGGGGTGGCTATGGCTACACCTTC
CSASLDRGGYGYTF
>TRBJ2-1|TRBV27|.|.
TGTGCCAGCAGTTTTAAGGGGGGCCTCAACAATGAGCAGTTCTTC
CASSFKGGLNNEQFF
>TRBJ2-3|TRBV5-4|.|.
TGTGCCAGCAGCTTGGTGGGGGGCAGAGTACCTAGCACAGATACGCAGTATTTT
CASSLVGGRVPSTDTQYF
>TRBJ2-5|TRBV6-1|.|TRBD2
TGTGCCAGCCCGTGGCGGGAGGGTGATGAGACCCAGTACTTC
CASPWREGDETQYF
>TRBJ2-7|TRBV20-1|.|.
TGCAGTGCTGGGCCAAGGGCAGGGACATACGAGCAGTACTTC
CSAGPRAGTYEQYF
>TRBJ2-3|TRBV24-1|few|TRBD2
TGTGCCACCAGTGGCGGACTAGCGGGAGGGTACGATACGCAGTATTTT
CATSGGLAGGYDTQYF
>TRBJ1-2|TRBV5-1|many|.
TGCGCCAGCAGCTTGGACAGGGACGGCTACACCTTC
CASSLDRDGYTF
>TRBJ1-4|TRBV12-3/TRBV12-4|few|.
TGTGCCAGCAGCCTAGGGACTTCACCAACTAATGAAAAACTGTTTTTT
CASSLGTSPTNEKLFF
>TRBJ2-4|TRBV12-3/TRBV12-4|.|.
TGTGCCAGCACCCTGCGCTGGGGACTAGCCAAAAACATTCAGTACTTC
CASTLRWGLAKNIQYF
>TRBJ2-2|TRBV5-1|many|.
TGCGCCAGCAGCTTGGAAGGGGGCACCGGGGAGCTGTTTTTT
CASSLEGGTGELFF
>TRBJ1-1|TRBV7-2|.|.
TGTGCCAGCACCGTAACCAGGGGTAACACTGAAGCTTTCTTT
CASTVTRGNTEAFF
>TRBJ2-2|TRBV7-2|few|.
TGTGCCAGCAGCTATAGCGTGGCGAACACCGGGGAGCTGTTTTTT
CASSYSVANTGELFF
>TRBJ2-1|TRBV20-1|.|.
TGCAGTGCTATCTTCTCCGGGACCCAGTTCTTC
CSAIFSGTQFF
>TRBJ2-3|TRBV29-1|few|TRBD2
TGCAGCGGCGACCCGGGGACTAGCGGGAGGACAGATACGCAGTATTTT
CSGDPGTSGRTDTQYF
>TRBJ1-6|TRBV4-1|.|.
TGCGCCAGCAGCTCCGAGGCAGCTGAATATAATTCACCCCTCCACTTT
CASSSEAAEYNSPLHF